One and the same sample provided the 6 T cell receptor beta chains below, sequenced in a study of cytomegalovirus exposure and HLA in healthy donors. Sequenced by immunoSEQ multiplex PCR; TCRdb stores in-frame clones only, minus some. Of about 110,000 clones in the sample, approximately 85% were seen once. Sample: PBMCs. Receptors were obtained from a woman younger than 30 in good health and CMV-seronegative.

V and J are TRBV27 and TRBJ2-1; 9 bases map to TRBD1. V shed 3 bases and J 7 bases; nucleotides not matched to a gene: 7. Germline values: CDR1 MNHEY, CDR2 SMNVEV (reference sequence). This CDR3 is built from 15 residues. The CDR3 bases are TGTGCCAGCAGTTTTTACAGGGGGCCAGTAAATGAGCAGTTCTTC. It is translated as CASSFYRGPVNEQFF.

The gene calls are TRBV2 and TRBJ2-7; D is undetermined. V lost 5 bases, J lost 4 bases, and 18 bases lay in between. This CDR3 comprises 15 residues. Germline CDR1 is SNHLY and CDR2 is FYNNEI. CDR3 DNA: TGTGCCAGCAGTCTGGCCCTTGTTGAGGCTTACGAGCAGTACTTC. Its translation: CASSLALVEAYEQYF.

The chain couples TRBV5-8 to TRBJ2-1; the D is unclear. The CDR3 covers 14 residues. Trimming pared 0 bases from V and 6 bases from J, leaving 10 bases between. Per germline, CDR1 SGHTS and CDR2 YDEGEE. The DNA of the CDR3 is TGTGCCAGCAGCTTGGTAGTTAGAGGCAATGAGCAGTTCTTC. It specifies CASSLVVRGNEQFF.

V usage is TRBV20-1 and J usage is TRBJ1-2; D unclear. Germline V CDR1 and CDR2: DFQATT, SNEGSKA (reference sequence). CDR3 length: 11 residues. Between the trimmed V and J ends, which lost 3 bases and 8 bases, there was a span of 10 bases. CDR3 amino acids: CSASELRGYTF. The CDR3 DNA reads as TGCAGTGCTAGTGAGCTGCGGGGCTACACCTTC.

This clone came up once. This chain connects TRBV7-3 to TRBJ2-1; 10 bases match TRBD1. Trimming took 4 bases from V and 6 from J; bases not matched to a gene: 6. The CDR3 loop spans 15 amino acids. Germline V gene lookup returns CDR1 SGHTA and CDR2 FQGTGA. The DNA for the CDR3 is TGTGCCAGCAGCTCGGGACAGGGGTTGTCCAATGAGCAGTTCTTC. Encoded protein: CASSSGQGLSNEQFF. Filled out from reference TRBV7-3 and TRBJ2-1, the complete variable domain reads GAGVSQTPSNKVTEKGKYVELRCDPISGHTALYWYRQSLGQGPEFLIYFQGTGAADDSGLPNDRFFAVRPEGSVSTLKIQRTERGDSAVYLCASSSGQGLSNEQFFGPGTRLTVL.

The rearrangement uses TRBV27 and TRBJ2-7, with D possibly matching TRBD2 (6 bases). The V and J ends lost 4 bases and 3 bases respectively, with 16 bases between them. Germline-derived CDR1 and CDR2 are MNHEY and SMNVEV (reference sequence). CDR3 length: 15 residues. In DNA form, the CDR3 reads TGTGCCAGCAGTTCCCATTCCGGGAGCTTCTACGAGCAGTACTTC. Its protein is CASSSHSGSFYEQYF.